Sequencing of this T cell receptor (beta chain) was carried out in a study of blood T cell repertoires in COVID-19. The wider study: The United States, Italy and Spain supplied acute and convalescent COVID-19 samples. The analysed material was cDNA or gDNA that came from T cells, B-cell-depleted T cells, or PBMCs.

In the original analysis: The authors estimated nucleated cell counts from reference gene primer amplification. Repertoires were generated with immunoSEQ multiplex PCR, while TCRdb's copy carries only in-frame clones and drops some. V and J calls and clone size are those listed in that table; D and trimming were worked out from the DNA. The sample shows 390,000 or so clones, approximately 90% of them seen only once. Trimming cost V 4 bases and J 2 bases, with 11 bases left between them. The CDR3 length is 13 residues. Germline-derived CDR1 and CDR2 are SQVTM and ANQGSEA. The sequence came from a young woman with active or convalescent COVID-19. Sequencing was done on a sample of peripheral blood. The chain has TRBV29-1 and TRBJ1-2, with D possibly being TRBD1 (5 bases). In nucleotides, the CDR3 is TGCAGCGTTGTTCTCCGGACAAACTATGGCTACACCTTC. Translated, it gives CSVVLRTNYGYTF.